This TCR beta chain was retrieved from a study of T cell responses to AZD1222 COVID-19 vaccine. General study findings and limits: Sampled repertoires all dated from after the peak T cell response.

Profiling relied on immunoSEQ multiplex PCR, and the TCRdb table lists in-frame clones only, not all of them. The table records over 130,000 clones, roughly nine tenths of them present only once. Note on this clone: The antigen is not known.

The CDR3 length is 15 residues. Germline lookup yields CDR1 ENHRY and CDR2 SYGVKD. J was trimmed by 0 bases and V by 10 bases; bases with no gene match: 8. The study pooled second doses at about 4 or about 12 weeks. The sequenced sample was peripheral blood, obtained 28 days after the second AZD1222 dose. The rearrangement links TRBV10-3 to TRBJ2-2; 7 nucleotides agree with TRBD2. The TCR sequence derives from an adult who received the AZD1222 COVID-19 vaccine. The DNA for the CDR3 is TGTGCCACCTCCCCTAGCGGCGCGAACACCGGGGAGCTGTTTTTT. Protein sequence: CATSPSGANTGELFF.